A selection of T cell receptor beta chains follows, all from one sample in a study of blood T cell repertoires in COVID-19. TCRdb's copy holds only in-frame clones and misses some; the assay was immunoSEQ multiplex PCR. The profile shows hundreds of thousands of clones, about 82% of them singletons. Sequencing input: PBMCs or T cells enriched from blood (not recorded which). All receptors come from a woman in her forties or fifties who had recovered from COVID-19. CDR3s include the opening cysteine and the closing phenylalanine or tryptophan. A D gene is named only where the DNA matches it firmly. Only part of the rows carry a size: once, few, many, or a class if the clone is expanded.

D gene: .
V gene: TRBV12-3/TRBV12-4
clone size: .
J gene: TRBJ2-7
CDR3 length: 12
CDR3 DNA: TGTGCCAGCACCCCCGGAGGGTACGAGCAGTACTTC
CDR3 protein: CASTPGGYEQYF

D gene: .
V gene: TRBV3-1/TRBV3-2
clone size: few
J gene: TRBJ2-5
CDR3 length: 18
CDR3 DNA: TGTGCCAGCAGCCAAGCCGCCAAGCGGAGGCCAACAAAAAAGACCCAGTACTTC
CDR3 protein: CASSQAAKRRPTKKTQYF

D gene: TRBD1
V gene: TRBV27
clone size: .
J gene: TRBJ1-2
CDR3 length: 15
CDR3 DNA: TGTGCCAGCAGTTTAGTAGGGACAGGGGTATATGGCTACACCTTC
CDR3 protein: CASSLVGTGVYGYTF

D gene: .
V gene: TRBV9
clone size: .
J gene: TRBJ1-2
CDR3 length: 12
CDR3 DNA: TGTGCCAGCATAAGTACGAGTCGTGGCTACACCTTC
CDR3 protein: CASISTSRGYTF

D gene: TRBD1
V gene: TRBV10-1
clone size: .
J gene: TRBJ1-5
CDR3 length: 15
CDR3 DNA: TGCGCCAGCAGATCCGGGACAGCGGACAATCAGCCCCAGCATTTT
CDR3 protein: CASRSGTADNQPQHF

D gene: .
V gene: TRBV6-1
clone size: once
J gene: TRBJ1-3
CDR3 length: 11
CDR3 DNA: TGTGCCAGCAGTGAAGTAACTGGGGCATATTTT
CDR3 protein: CASSEVTGAYF

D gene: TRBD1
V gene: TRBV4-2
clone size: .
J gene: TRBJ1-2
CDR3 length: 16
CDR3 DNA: TGTGCCAGCAGCCGGAGTACAGGGGGACCTAACTATGGCTACACCTTC
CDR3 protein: CASSRSTGGPNYGYTF

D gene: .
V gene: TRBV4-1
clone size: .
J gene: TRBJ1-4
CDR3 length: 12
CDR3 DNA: TGCGCCAGCAGCCAATCGCGCGAAAAACTGTTTTTT
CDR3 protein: CASSQSREKLFF

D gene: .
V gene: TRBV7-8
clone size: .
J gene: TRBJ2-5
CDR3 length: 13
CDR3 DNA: TGTGCCAGCAGCAAGAGCAGGGAAGAGACCCAGTACTTC
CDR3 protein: CASSKSREETQYF

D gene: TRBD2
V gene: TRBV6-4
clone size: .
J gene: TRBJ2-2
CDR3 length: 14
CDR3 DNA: TGTGCCAGCAGTGACCTAGCGGGGGCCGGGGAGCTGTTTTTT
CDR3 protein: CASSDLAGAGELFF

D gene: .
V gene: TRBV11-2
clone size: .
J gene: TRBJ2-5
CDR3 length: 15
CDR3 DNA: TGTGCCAGCAGCCCCCAAAAGGGGGCGGGGGAGACCCAGTACTTC
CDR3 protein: CASSPQKGAGETQYF

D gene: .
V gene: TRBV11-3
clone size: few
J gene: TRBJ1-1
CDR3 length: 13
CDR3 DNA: TGTGCCAGCAGCTCCCAGGGGTGGACTGAAGCTTTCTTT
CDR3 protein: CASSSQGWTEAFF

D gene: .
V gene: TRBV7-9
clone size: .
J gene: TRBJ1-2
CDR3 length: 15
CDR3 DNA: TGTGCCAGCAGCCCCCTACAGGGTAACAATTTGGGCTACACCTTC
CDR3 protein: CASSPLQGNNLGYTF

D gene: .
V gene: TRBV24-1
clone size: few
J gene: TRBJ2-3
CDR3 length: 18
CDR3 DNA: TGTGCCACCAGTGATCCTTCGCCCAGGAGGGGCCGTCCAGATACGCAGTATTTT
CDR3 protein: CATSDPSPRRGRPDTQYF

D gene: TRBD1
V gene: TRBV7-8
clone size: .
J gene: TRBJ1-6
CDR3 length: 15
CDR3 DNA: TGTGCCAGCAGCTTATCGGGACAGGGGAATTCACCCCTCCACTTT
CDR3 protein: CASSLSGQGNSPLHF

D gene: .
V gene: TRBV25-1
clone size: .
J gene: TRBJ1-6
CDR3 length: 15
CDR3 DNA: TGTGCCAGCAGTCTGTTGGACAGAGATAATTCACCCCTCCACTTT
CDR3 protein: CASSLLDRDNSPLHF

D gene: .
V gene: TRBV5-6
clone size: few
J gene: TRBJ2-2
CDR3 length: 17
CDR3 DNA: TGTGCCAGCAGCTTCCGACAGGCCAAGCGGAACACCGGGGAGCTGTTTTTT
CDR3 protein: CASSFRQAKRNTGELFF

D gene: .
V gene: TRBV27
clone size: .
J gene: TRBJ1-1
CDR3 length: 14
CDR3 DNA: TGTGCCAGCAGTTACCGACGGGAAAACACTGAAGCTTTCTTT
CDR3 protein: CASSYRRENTEAFF

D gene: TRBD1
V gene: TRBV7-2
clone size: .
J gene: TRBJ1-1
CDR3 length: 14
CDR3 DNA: TGTGCCAGCAGCTTAACGCAGGGGGCGACTGAAGCTTTCTTT
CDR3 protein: CASSLTQGATEAFF

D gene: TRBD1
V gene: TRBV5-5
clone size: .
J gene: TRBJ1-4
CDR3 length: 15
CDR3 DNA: TGTGCCAGCAGCTTGGTCGGGACAGGGGGCGAAAAACTGTTTTTT
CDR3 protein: CASSLVGTGGEKLFF

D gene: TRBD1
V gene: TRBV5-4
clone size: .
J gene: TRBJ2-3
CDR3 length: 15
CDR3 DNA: TGTGCCAGCAGCTCGGGACAGGCTCGCCCGGATACGCAGTATTTT
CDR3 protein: CASSSGQARPDTQYF

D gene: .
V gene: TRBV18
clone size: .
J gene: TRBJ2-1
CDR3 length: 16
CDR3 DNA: TGTGCCAGCTCACTACCGGTTTCGAGCTCCTACAATGAGCAGTTCTTC
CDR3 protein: CASSLPVSSSYNEQFF

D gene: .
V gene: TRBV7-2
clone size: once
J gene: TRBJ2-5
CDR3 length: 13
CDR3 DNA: TGTGCCAGCAGCTCACAGGGTGGGGAGACCCAGTACTTC
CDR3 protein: CASSSQGGETQYF

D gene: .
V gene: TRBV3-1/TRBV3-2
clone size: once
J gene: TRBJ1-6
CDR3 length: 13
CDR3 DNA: TGTGCCAGCAGCCAAGGGAGGGGCGCACCCCTCCACTTT
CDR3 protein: CASSQGRGAPLHF

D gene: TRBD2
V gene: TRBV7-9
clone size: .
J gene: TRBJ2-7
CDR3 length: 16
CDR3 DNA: TGTGCCAGCAGAAAGGGCACTAGCGGGGGGTCCTACGAGCAGTACTTC
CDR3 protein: CASRKGTSGGSYEQYF

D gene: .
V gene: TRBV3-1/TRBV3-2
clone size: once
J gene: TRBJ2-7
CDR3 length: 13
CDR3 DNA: TGTGCCAGCAGCCCTACCCCCAACTACGAGCAGTACTTC
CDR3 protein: CASSPTPNYEQYF

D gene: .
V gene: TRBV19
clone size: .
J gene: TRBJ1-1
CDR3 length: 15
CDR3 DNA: TGTGCCAGTAGGGCGACAGACAGGATGATCACTGAAGCTTTCTTT
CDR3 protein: CASRATDRMITEAFF

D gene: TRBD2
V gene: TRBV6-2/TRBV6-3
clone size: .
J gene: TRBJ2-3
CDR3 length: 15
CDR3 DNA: TGTGCCAGCAGTCCCGGGACTAGCGACACAGATACGCAGTATTTT
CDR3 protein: CASSPGTSDTDTQYF

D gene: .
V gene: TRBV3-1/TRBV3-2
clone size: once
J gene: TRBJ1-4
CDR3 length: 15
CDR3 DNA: TGTGCCAGCAGCGCCCGACATTTAACTAATGAAAAACTGTTTTTT
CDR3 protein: CASSARHLTNEKLFF

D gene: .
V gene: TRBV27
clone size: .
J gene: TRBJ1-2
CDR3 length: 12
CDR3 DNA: TGTGCCAGCAGTTTAGCGGGCGATGGCTACACCTTC
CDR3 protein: CASSLAGDGYTF